These 13 T cell receptor beta chains were all obtained from the same sample, sequenced in a study of shared clonotypes between healthy human individuals. The repertoire was sequenced with immunoSEQ multiplex PCR; TCRdb's copy has only in-frame clones and lacks some. The sample holds 950,000 to 1,100,000 clones, about 80% seen once. The sample consisted of memory CD4+ T cells sorted from blood. Subset defined: CD45RA-negative fraction. These receptors were collected from a man younger than 30 in good health.

A single count supports this clone. The chain combines TRBV11-3 with TRBJ2-5, with TRBD1 identical over 10 bases. V gave up 5 bases and J gave up 4 bases; unmatched junction bases: 7. This CDR3 region has 15 residues. CDR1 is SGHNT and CDR2 is YENEEA in the germline V gene. CDR3 nucleotide sequence: TGTGCCAGCAGCGCCGGGACAGGGGTGAGAGAGACCCAGTACTTC. It specifies CASSAGTGVRETQYF.

This clone has more than one count but fewer than ten. The chain recombines TRBV27 with TRBJ2-6; D gene uncertain. Trimming took off 0 bases at V and 2 bases at J, with 5 bases between the two ends. The germline V gene encodes CDR1 MNHEY and CDR2 SMNVEV (reference sequence). The CDR3 has 15 residues. In DNA form, the CDR3 reads TGTGCCAGCAGTTTATCGCTAGCTGGGGCCAACGTCCTGACTTTC. Residues: CASSLSLAGANVLTF. The full variable domain, with the rest looked up from reference TRBV27 and TRBJ2-6, is EAQVTQNPRYLITVTGKKLTVTCSQNMNHEYMSWYRQDPGLGLRQIYYSMNVEVTDKGDVPEGYKVSRKEKRNFPLILESPSPNQTSLYFCASSLSLAGANVLTFGAGSRLTVL.

V usage is TRBV21-1 and J usage is TRBJ2-3; no check of the table's D call, TRBD1, against the DNA was made. TRBV21-1 is termed a pseudogene. The CDR3 is 16 residues long. CDR3 sequence (DNA): TGTGCCAGCAGCAAAGTCGGGACAGGGGGCGCGGTTACGCAGTATTTT. Translated, it gives CASSKVGTGGAVTQYF.

The chain employs TRBV2 and TRBJ2-5; 13 bases are shared with TRBD2. Germline V CDR1 and CDR2: SNHLY, FYNNEI. CDR3 length: 16 amino acids. Unmatched junction bases numbered 7, after V lost 5 bases and J lost 4 bases. CDR3 loop: CASSKRTSGRRETQYF. CDR3 DNA sequence: TGTGCCAGCAGTAAAAGGACTAGCGGGAGAAGAGAGACCCAGTACTTC.

Comment on this clone: The identical CDR3 is also encoded by other nucleotide sequences in the sample. J is TRBJ1-2 and V is TRBV5-6, with no clear D. Trimming left V 1 base short and J 3 bases short, with 7 bases between. In germline, CDR1 is SGHDT, CDR2 YYEEEE. The CDR3 consists of 13 residues. CDR3 in amino acids: CASSLTEYYGYTF. The CDR3 coding sequence is TGTGCCAGCAGCTTGACTGAGTACTATGGCTACACCTTC.

The chain links TRBV11-3 to TRBJ2-2; 8 bases line up with TRBD2. The CDR3 is made up of 15 amino acids. Looked up from germline, CDR1 is SGHNT and CDR2 is YENEEA. V shed 5 bases and J 7 bases; nucleotides not matched to a gene: 9. In DNA form, the CDR3 reads TGTGCCAGCAGCCCGGGAGGGCAGGGGCACGGGGAGCTGTTTTTT. Residues: CASSPGGQGHGELFF. Based on the CDR3 plus reference TRBV11-3 and TRBJ2-2, the full variable domain is EAGVVQSPRYKIIEKKQPVAFWCNPISGHNTLYWYLQNLGQGPELLIRYENEEAVDDSQLPKDRFSAERLKGVDSTLKIQPAELGDSAVYLCASSPGGQGHGELFFGEGSRLTVL.

The V call is TRBV21-1, the J call TRBJ2-2; the table gives TRBD2 as D, unverified against the DNA. TRBV21-1 is recorded as a pseudogene. CDR3 length: 17 amino acids. The CDR3 coding sequence is TGTGCCAGCCCATCGTTCCGGAGGGCTATTTTCTTCGGGGAGCTGTTTTTT. Translation gives CASPSFRRAIFFGELFF.

The chain uses TRBV18 and TRBJ1-2; perhaps TRBD1 as D (6 bases). The germline CDR1 and CDR2 sequences are KGHSH and LQKENI. The CDR3 has 17 residues. Trimming cost V 2 bases and J 0 bases, with 16 bases left between them. The CDR3 DNA is TGTGCCAGCTCACCAGCCTGGGGGGCCAAAGCTAACTATGGCTACACCTTC. It yields the protein CASSPAWGAKANYGYTF.

This rearrangement joins TRBV18 to TRBJ2-7; a possible D gene is TRBD2 (6 bases). The V and J ends lost 0 bases and 3 bases respectively, with 15 bases between them. Germline V lookup: CDR1 KGHSH, CDR2 LQKENI. The CDR3 consists of 16 residues. The CDR3 protein is CASSPPGTPGYYEQYF. The CDR3 bases are TGTGCCAGCTCACCACCCGGGACTCCGGGCTACTACGAGCAGTACTTC. Full variable domain (outside the CDR3, taken from reference TRBV18 and TRBJ2-7): NAGVMQNPRHLVRRRGQEARLRCSPMKGHSHVYWYRQLPEEGLKFMVYLQKENIIDESGMPKERFSAEFPKEGPSILRIQQVVRGDSAAYFCASSPPGTPGYYEQYFGPGTRLTVT.

This clone was found once. Only one base separates this from a far larger clonotype, so it likely reflects a read error. The J gene is TRBJ1-5, the V gene TRBV2; tentative D call: TRBD1 (5 bases). Trimming shortened V by 7 bases and J by 0 bases, and 7 bases separated the two germline ends. This CDR3 comprises 13 residues. The germline gives CDR1 SNHLY, CDR2 FYNNEI. CDR3 in amino acids: CASKTDSNQPQHF. The CDR3, as DNA: TGTGCCAGCAAGACAGATAGCAATCAGCCCCAGCATTTT.

The chain uses TRBV2 and TRBJ2-6; 7 nucleotides align to TRBD1. The CDR3 covers 16 residues. V lost 5 bases to trimming and J lost 0 bases; unmatched junction nucleotides: 4. CDR1 and CDR2 from the germline V gene are SNHLY and FYNNEI. The CDR3 region has the DNA TGTGCCAGCAGTACCCGGACAGGCTCTGGGGCCAACGTCCTGACTTTC. This encodes CASSTRTGSGANVLTF. Filled out from reference TRBV2 and TRBJ2-6, the complete variable domain reads EPEVTQTPSHQVTQMGQEVILRCVPISNHLYFYWYRQILGQKVEFLVSFYNNEISEKSEIFDDQFSVERPDGSNFTLKIRSTKLEDSAMYFCASSTRTGSGANVLTFGAGSRLTVL.

The chain links TRBV29-1 to TRBJ1-2; the D is unclear. Trimming cost V 6 bases and J 4 bases, with 9 bases left between them. The CDR3 length is 11 residues. The germline gives CDR1 SQVTM, CDR2 ANQGSEA. DNA for the CDR3: TGCAGCGTCACCGAGGGCTATGGCTACACCTTC. It encodes CSVTEGYGYTF.

This clone occurred once. The chain uses TRBV10-2 and TRBJ1-5, with D unclear. V lost 3 bases and J 3 bases, leaving 9 bases between the germline ends. Germline V lookup: CDR1 WSHSY, CDR2 SAAADI. There are 14 residues in the CDR3. CDR3 amino acids: CASSERVFNQPQHF. As DNA, the CDR3 is TGCGCCAGCAGTGAACGGGTCTTCAATCAGCCCCAGCATTTT.